This T cell receptor beta chain is from a study of blood T cell repertoires in COVID-19. Across the whole study: Spain, Italy and the United States supplied samples that represented acute and convalescent COVID-19.

Germline loops: CDR1 SNHLY, CDR2 FYNNEI. V was cut by 8 bases and J by 2 bases, with 15 bases left in between. The CDR3 spans 14 residues. Profiling relied on immunoSEQ multiplex PCR, and the TCRdb table lists in-frame clones only, not all of them. This sample has tens of thousands of clones; about 85% occur once, and the top ten carry around 45%. Source material: peripheral blood. This TCR came from a woman older than 75 with acute or convalescent COVID-19. J is TRBJ2-5 and V is TRBV2; TRBD1 might be the D (6 bases). The CDR3, as DNA: TGTGCCAGCGTACCCTCGACAGGACAAGAGACCCAGTACTTC. Translation: CASVPSTGQETQYF.